This T cell receptor beta chain was retrieved from a study of blood T cell repertoires in COVID-19. Here immunoSEQ multiplex PCR was the method, and the copy in TCRdb shows in-frame clones only, minus some. The repertoire consists of about 240,000 clones, with around 86% occurring once and the leading ten covering roughly 3.1%. V dropped 0 bases and J dropped 6 bases, with 9 bases sitting between them. CDR1 is LGHDT and CDR2 is YNNKEL in the germline V gene (reference sequence). The CDR3 contains 13 residues. Participants reported their clinical history, and cohort assignment relied on those reports.

Sequenced: PBMCs or T cells enriched from blood (not recorded which). The chain recombines TRBV3-1 (or the pseudogene TRBV3-2) with TRBJ2-7; TRBD1 might be the D (6 bases). This sequence originates from a woman between 35 and 50 years old with acute COVID-19. CDR3 in amino acids: CASSQDQGFEQYF. CDR3 sequence (DNA): TGTGCCAGCAGCCAAGATCAGGGGTTCGAGCAGTACTTC.